A selection of T cell receptor beta chains follows, all from one sample in a study of beta chain features in type 1 diabetes. Measured with immunoSEQ multiplex PCR; TCRdb has only the in-frame clones, and not every one. The sample includes more than 150,000 clones, approximately 8.7% of them seen just once. The source material was central memory CD4+ T cells from blood. The source of these receptors is a woman aged 25 to 45 with type 1 diabetes. Each CDR3 is given with its conserved first and last residue. A D gene is named only where the DNA matches it firmly. Only part of the rows carry a size: once, few, many, or a class if the clone is expanded.

NA	TRBV19	TRBJ1-5	NA	CASNIRVYQPQHF	TGTGCCAGTAATATCAGGGTTTATCAGCCCCAGCATTTT
NA	TRBV5-1	TRBJ1-1	NA	CASSPDRSTEAFF	TGCGCCAGCAGCCCCGACAGGAGCACTGAAGCTTTCTTT
few	TRBV10-3	TRBJ1-2	TRBD1	CAISEEGAYGYTF	TGTGCCATCAGTGAAGAGGGGGCCTATGGCTACACCTTC
NA	TRBV6-5	TRBJ2-5	NA	CASSYGRGDGETQYF	TGTGCCAGCAGTTACGGCAGGGGGGACGGAGAGACCCAGTACTTC
few	TRBV18	TRBJ2-1	TRBD1	CASSTGPGQGARNEQFF	TGTGCCAGCTCAACTGGACCGGGACAGGGGGCGCGGAATGAGCAGTTCTTC
few	TRBV4-1	TRBJ1-1	NA	CASSPVKNTEAFF	TGCGCCAGCAGCCCGGTAAAGAACACTGAAGCTTTCTTT
NA	TRBV11-2	TRBJ2-2	TRBD1	CASSLDGTGIVFF	TGTGCCAGCAGCTTAGACGGGACAGGGATTGTGTTTTTT
few	TRBV10-3	TRBJ2-1	TRBD1	CATFQGASYNEQFF	TGTGCCACCTTTCAGGGGGCCTCCTACAATGAGCAGTTCTTC
NA	TRBV7-2	TRBJ2-3	NA	CASSFGGTTDTQYF	TGTGCCAGCAGCTTCGGCGGGACCACAGATACGCAGTATTTT
many	TRBV15	TRBJ1-1	NA	CATSREIGVNTEAFF	TGTGCCACCAGCAGAGAAATAGGGGTGAACACTGAAGCTTTCTTT
few	TRBV7-2	TRBJ2-1	NA	CASSPLKREQFF	TGTGCCAGCAGCCCCTTGAAGAGAGAGCAGTTCTTC
NA	TRBV28	TRBJ2-1	NA	CASTQYNEQFF	TGTGCCAGCACCCAATACAATGAGCAGTTCTTC
NA	TRBV11-1	TRBJ2-7	NA	CASSLARFEGAYEQYF	TGTGCCAGCAGCTTAGCGCGGTTCGAGGGGGCCTACGAGCAGTACTTC
NA	TRBV27	TRBJ1-2	NA	CASSFRDQGGYTF	TGTGCCAGCAGTTTTCGAGACCAGGGGGGCTACACCTTC
NA	TRBV5-1	TRBJ2-1	NA	CASSFLAEYNEQFF	TGCGCCAGCAGCTTTTTAGCGGAGTACAATGAGCAGTTCTTC
NA	TRBV5-4	TRBJ2-3	NA	CASSLAETDTQYF	TGTGCCAGCAGCTTGGCCGAGACAGATACGCAGTATTTT
NA	TRBV5-1	TRBJ2-7	NA	CASSLGQRGEQYF	TGCGCCAGCAGCCTCGGACAGAGAGGCGAGCAGTACTTC
NA	TRBV28	TRBJ1-1	TRBD1	CASSFRGTEAFF	TGTGCCAGCAGTTTCAGGGGGACTGAAGCTTTCTTT
many	TRBV18	TRBJ2-3	TRBD1	CASSPTGGTDTQYF	TGTGCCAGCTCACCAACAGGGGGCACAGATACGCAGTATTTT
few	TRBV28	TRBJ2-5	NA	CASSLRGSLGWTQYF	TGTGCCAGCAGTTTACGAGGGAGTCTAGGGTGGACCCAGTACTTC
few	TRBV5-1	TRBJ1-1	NA	CASSPWGGSDTEAFF	TGCGCCAGCAGCCCCTGGGGGGGCTCAGACACTGAAGCTTTCTTT
NA	TRBV9	TRBJ2-1	NA	CASSVTGSSYNEQFF	TGTGCCAGCAGCGTTACGGGGAGCTCCTACAATGAGCAGTTCTTC
NA	TRBV19	TRBJ1-2	NA	CASTNRQLRYGYTF	TGTGCCAGTACCAACCGACAGCTGCGCTATGGCTACACCTTC
NA	TRBV19	TRBJ2-6	NA	CASSIGQFSGANVLTF	TGTGCCAGTAGTATAGGCCAGTTCTCTGGGGCCAACGTCCTGACTTTC
few	TRBV30	TRBJ1-4	NA	CAWSAGERFNEKLFF	TGTGCCTGGAGCGCAGGGGAGAGGTTCAATGAAAAACTGTTTTTT
few	TRBV30	TRBJ1-1	NA	CAWATGREGRTEAFF	TGTGCCTGGGCCACCGGCAGGGAGGGTAGGACTGAAGCTTTCTTT
few	TRBV30	TRBJ2-7	NA	CAWSSSYEQYF	TGTGCCTGGAGCAGTTCCTACGAGCAGTACTTC
few	TRBV5-1	TRBJ2-1	NA	CASSSLVGGELYNEQFF	TGCGCCAGCAGCTCACTCGTGGGGGGAGAGCTGTACAATGAGCAGTTCTTC
few	TRBV6-1	TRBJ2-7	NA	CASSGGPRFSSYEQYF	TGTGCCAGCAGTGGAGGTCCCCGCTTTAGCTCCTACGAGCAGTACTTC
NA	TRBV7-2	TRBJ2-7	TRBD1	CASSLDRVSYEQYF	TGTGCCAGCAGCTTGGACAGGGTTTCCTACGAGCAGTACTTC
few	TRBV30	TRBJ1-2	NA	CAWEDTLEGYTF	TGTGCCTGGGAGGACACCCTTGAAGGCTACACCTTC
few	TRBV9	TRBJ2-1	NA	CASSVGSSYNEQFF	TGTGCCAGCAGCGTAGGGAGCTCCTACAATGAGCAGTTCTTC
NA	TRBV2	TRBJ2-7	TRBD2	CASWGTSGRGGSYEQYF	TGTGCCAGCTGGGGGACTAGCGGGCGCGGAGGCTCCTACGAGCAGTACTTC
NA	TRBV12-5	TRBJ1-2	NA	CASGFGQTYGYTF	TGTGCTAGTGGTTTTGGACAGACCTATGGCTACACCTTC
NA	TRBV23-1	TRBJ2-2	TRBD1	CASTYRGPNTGELFF	TGCGCCAGCACCTACAGGGGGCCGAACACCGGGGAGCTGTTTTTT
few	TRBV11-2	TRBJ1-2	NA	CASSLGAGYTF	TGTGCCAGCAGCTTGGGGGCTGGCTACACCTTC
NA	TRBV30	TRBJ2-5	NA	CAWSLGRAQETQYF	TGTGCCTGGAGCCTTGGGCGGGCCCAAGAGACCCAGTACTTC